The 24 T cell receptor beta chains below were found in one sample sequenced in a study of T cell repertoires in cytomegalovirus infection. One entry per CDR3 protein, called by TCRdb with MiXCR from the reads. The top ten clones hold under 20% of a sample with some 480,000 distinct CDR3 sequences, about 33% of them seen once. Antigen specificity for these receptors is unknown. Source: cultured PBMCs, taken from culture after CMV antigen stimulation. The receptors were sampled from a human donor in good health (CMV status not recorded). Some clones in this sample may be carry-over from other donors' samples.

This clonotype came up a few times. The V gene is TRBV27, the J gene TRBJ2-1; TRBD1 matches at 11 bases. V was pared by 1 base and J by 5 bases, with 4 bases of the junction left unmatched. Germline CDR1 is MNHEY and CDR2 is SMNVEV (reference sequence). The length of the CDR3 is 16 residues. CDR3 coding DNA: TGTGCCAGCAGTTTATGGACAGGGGGCGCAAACAATGAGCAGTTCTTC. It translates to CASSLWTGGANNEQFF.

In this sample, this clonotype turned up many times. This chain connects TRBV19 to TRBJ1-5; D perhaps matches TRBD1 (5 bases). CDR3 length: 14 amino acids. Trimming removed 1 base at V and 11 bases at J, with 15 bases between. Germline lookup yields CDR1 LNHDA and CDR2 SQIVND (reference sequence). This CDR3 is CASSIGGGGMTQHF. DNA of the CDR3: TGTGCCAGTAGTATAGGAGGTGGGGGTATGACCCAGCATTTT.

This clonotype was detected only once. In DNA form, the CDR3 reads TGTGCCAGCAGCTCCCAGGGAAAGCTAGACATTCAGTACTTC. It yields the protein CASSSQGKLDIQYF. V gene TRBV5-6 combines with J gene TRBJ2-4; possibly TRBD1 for D (5 bases). Germline V CDR1 and CDR2: SGHDT, YYEEEE. Trimming removed 3 bases at V and 8 bases at J, with 15 bases between. The CDR3 consists of 14 residues.

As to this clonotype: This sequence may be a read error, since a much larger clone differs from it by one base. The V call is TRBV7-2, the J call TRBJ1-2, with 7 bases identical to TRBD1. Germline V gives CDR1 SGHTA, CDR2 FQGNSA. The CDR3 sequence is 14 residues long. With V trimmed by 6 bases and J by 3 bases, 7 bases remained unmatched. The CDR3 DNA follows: TGTGCCAGCAGTCGACAGGGCGGAGACTATGGCTACACCTTC. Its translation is CASSRQGGDYGYTF.

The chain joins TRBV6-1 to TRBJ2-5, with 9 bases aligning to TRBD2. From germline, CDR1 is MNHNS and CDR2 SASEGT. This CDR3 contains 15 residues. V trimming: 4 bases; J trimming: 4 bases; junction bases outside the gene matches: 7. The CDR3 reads CASSGAGGGAETQYF. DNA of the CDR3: TGTGCCAGCAGTGGAGCGGGAGGCGGGGCAGAGACCCAGTACTTC.

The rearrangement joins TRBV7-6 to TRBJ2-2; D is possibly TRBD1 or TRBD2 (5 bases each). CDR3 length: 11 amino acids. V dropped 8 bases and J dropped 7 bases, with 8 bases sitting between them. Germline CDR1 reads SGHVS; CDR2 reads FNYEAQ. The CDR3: CASGDGGELFF. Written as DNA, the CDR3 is TGTGCCAGCGGGGACGGCGGGGAGCTGTTTTTT.

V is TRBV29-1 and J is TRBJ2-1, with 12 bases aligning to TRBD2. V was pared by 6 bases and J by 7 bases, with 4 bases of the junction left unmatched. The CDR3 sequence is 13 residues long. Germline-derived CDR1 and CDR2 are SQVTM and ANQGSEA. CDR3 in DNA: TGCAGCGTGGTGACTAGCGGGAGTAATGAGCAGTTCTTC. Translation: CSVVTSGSNEQFF.

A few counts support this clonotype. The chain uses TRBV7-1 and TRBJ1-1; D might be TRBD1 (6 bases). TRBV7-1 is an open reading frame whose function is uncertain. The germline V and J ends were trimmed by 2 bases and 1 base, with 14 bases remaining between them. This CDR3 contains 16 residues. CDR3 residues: CASSSLTWGPNTEAFF. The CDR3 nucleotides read TGTGCCAGCAGCTCACTAACATGGGGGCCGAACACTGAAGCTTTCTTT.

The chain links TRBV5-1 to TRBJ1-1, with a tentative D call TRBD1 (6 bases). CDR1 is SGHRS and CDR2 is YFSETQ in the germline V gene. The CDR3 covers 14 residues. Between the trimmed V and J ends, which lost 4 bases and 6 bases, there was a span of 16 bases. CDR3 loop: CASSTTTGYSEAFF. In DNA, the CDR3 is TGCGCCAGCAGCACCACCACAGGGTACTCTGAAGCTTTCTTT.

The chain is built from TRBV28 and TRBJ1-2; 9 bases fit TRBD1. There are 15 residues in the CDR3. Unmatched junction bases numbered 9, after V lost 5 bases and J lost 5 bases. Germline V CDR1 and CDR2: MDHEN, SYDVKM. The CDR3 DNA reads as TGTGCCAGCAGTCCGCCGGGGACAGGGCAGTATGGCTACACCTTC. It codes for CASSPPGTGQYGYTF.

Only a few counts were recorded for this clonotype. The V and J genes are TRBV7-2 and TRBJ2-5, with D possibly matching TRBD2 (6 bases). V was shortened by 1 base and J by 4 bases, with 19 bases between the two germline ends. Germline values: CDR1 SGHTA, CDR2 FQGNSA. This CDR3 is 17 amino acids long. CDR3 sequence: CASSLVFRLEKGETQYF. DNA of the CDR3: TGTGCCAGCAGCTTAGTATTTCGACTAGAAAAAGGAGAGACCCAGTACTTC. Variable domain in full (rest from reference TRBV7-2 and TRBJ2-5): GAGVSQSPSNKVTEKGKDVELRCDPISGHTALYWYRQSLGQGLEFLIYFQGNSAPDKSGLPSDRFSAERTGGSVSTLTIQRTQQEDSAVYLCASSLVFRLEKGETQYFGPGTRLLVL.

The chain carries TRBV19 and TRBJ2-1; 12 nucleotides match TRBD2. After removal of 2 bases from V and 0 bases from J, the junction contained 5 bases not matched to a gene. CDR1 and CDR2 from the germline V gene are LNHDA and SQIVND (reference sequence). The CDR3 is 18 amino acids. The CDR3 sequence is CASSILAGGGSSYNEQFF. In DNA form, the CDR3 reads TGTGCCAGTAGTATACTAGCGGGAGGGGGTAGCTCCTACAATGAGCAGTTCTTC.

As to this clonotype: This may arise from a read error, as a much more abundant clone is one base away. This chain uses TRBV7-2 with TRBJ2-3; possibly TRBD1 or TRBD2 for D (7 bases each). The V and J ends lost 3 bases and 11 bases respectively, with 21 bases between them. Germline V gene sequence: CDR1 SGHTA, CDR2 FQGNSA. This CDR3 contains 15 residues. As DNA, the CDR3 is TGTGCCAGCAGCTTCCTGGCGGGAGTCCAGGGGGGGCAGTATTTT. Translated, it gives CASSFLAGVQGGQYF.

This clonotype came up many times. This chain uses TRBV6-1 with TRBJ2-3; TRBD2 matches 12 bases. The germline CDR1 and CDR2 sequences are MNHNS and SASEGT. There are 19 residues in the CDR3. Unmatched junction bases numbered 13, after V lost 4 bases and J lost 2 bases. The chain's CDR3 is CASSVGGLAGRVATDTQYF. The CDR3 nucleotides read TGTGCCAGCAGTGTTGGTGGACTAGCGGGAAGGGTGGCCACAGATACGCAGTATTTT.

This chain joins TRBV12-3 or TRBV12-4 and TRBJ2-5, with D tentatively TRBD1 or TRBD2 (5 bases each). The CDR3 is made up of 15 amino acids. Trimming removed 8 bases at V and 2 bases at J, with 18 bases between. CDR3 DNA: TGTGCCAGCGGTCCCCAAGGGACGGTTCAAGAGACCCAGTACTTC. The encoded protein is CASGPQGTVQETQYF.

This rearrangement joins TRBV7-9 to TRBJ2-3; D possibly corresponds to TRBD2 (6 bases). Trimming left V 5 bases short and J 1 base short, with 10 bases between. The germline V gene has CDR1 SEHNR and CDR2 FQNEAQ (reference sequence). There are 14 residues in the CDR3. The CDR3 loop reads CASSDPGGTDTQYF. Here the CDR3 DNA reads TGTGCCAGCAGCGACCCGGGGGGCACAGATACGCAGTATTTT.

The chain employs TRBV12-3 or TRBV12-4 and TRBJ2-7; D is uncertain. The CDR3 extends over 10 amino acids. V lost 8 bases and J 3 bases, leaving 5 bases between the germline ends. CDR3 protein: CASGFYEQYF. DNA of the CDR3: TGTGCCAGCGGGTTCTACGAGCAGTACTTC.

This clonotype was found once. The CDR3 DNA is TGCAGCGTTGAAGATCGGACAGGGTGGGACTATGGCTACACCTTC. It encodes CSVEDRTGWDYGYTF. The chain is built from TRBV29-1 and TRBJ1-2; 8 nucleotides match TRBD1. V lost 0 bases, J lost 3 bases, and 6 bases stayed unmatched. Per germline, CDR1 SQVTM and CDR2 ANQGSEA. The CDR3 is 15 amino acids.

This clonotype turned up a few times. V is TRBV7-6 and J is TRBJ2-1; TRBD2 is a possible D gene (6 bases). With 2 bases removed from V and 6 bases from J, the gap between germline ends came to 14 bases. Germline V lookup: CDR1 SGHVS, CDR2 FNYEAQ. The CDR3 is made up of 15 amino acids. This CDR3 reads CASSLFGTPGNEQFF. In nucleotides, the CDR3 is TGTGCCAGCAGCTTATTTGGGACTCCCGGCAATGAGCAGTTCTTC.

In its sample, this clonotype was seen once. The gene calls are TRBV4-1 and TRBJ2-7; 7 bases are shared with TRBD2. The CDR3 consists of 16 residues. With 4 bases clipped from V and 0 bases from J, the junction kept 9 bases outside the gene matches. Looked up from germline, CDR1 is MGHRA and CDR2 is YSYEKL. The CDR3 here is CASSPRGGGPSYEQYF. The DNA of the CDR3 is TGCGCCAGCAGCCCCCGTGGGGGGGGTCCCTCCTACGAGCAGTACTTC.

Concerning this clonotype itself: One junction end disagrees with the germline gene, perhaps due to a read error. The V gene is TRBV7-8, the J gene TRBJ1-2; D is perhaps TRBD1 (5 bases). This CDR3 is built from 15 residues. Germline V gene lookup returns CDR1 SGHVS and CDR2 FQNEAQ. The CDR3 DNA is TGTGCCGGCAGCCAACGGACATTGCCAATCCGTGGCTACACCTTC. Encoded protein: CAGSQRTLPIRGYTF.

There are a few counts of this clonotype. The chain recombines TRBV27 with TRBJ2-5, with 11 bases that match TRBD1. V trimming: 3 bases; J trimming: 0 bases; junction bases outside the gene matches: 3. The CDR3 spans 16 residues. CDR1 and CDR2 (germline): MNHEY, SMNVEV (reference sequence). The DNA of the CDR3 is TGTGCCAGCAGTTTGGCGGGACAGGGGGACCAAGAGACCCAGTACTTC. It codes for CASSLAGQGDQETQYF.

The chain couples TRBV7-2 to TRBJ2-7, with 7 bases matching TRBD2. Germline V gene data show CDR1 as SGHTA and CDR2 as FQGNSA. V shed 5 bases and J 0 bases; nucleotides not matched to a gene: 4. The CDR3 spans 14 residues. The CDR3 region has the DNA TGTGCCAGCAGCCCACGGGAGGCCTCCTACGAGCAGTACTTC. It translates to CASSPREASYEQYF.

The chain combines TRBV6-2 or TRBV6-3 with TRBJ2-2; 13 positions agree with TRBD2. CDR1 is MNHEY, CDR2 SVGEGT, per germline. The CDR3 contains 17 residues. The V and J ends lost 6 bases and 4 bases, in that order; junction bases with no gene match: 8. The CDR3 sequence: CASRHPGLAGSTGELFF. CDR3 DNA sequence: TGTGCCAGCAGACACCCGGGACTAGCGGGGAGCACCGGGGAGCTGTTTTTT.